This T cell receptor (beta chain) was recovered during a study of cytomegalovirus exposure and HLA in healthy donors. The overall study: Earlier sequencing of 150 million to 200 million T cells yielded approximately 100 million unique TCR beta sequences.

This clone was counted between two and nine times. Antigen specificity is unknown. The PCR used 60 Vbeta and 13 Jbeta primers. Assay: immunoSEQ multiplex PCR; the TCRdb copy retains only in-frame clones and omits some. The data hold about 60,000 clones, with approximately 79% observed a single time. This CDR3 comprises 14 residues. Trimming took 6 bases from V and 6 from J, leaving 14 bases between them. CDR1 is SNHLY and CDR2 is FYNNEI in the germline V gene. Study findings and constraints: Some V segments, TRBV6-2 and TRBV6-3 among them, were indistinguishable and were therefore excluded. The authors enumerated roughly 160 TCR beta chains as linked to cytomegalovirus. A likely sequencing artifact accounted for one observed cluster of highly shared sequence variants.

The receptor was derived from a woman aged 25 to 39 in good health and CMV-seronegative. The sample consisted of PBMCs. The V gene is TRBV2, the J gene TRBJ2-2; D is perhaps TRBD2 (6 bases). This CDR3 reads CASRGGGVAGELFF. In DNA, the CDR3 is TGTGCCAGCAGAGGCGGAGGGGTGGCCGGGGAGCTGTTTTTT.